What follows are 20 T cell receptor beta chains derived from one specimen sequenced in a study of blood T cells in healthy people across ages. The authors ran a second PCR of about 6 to 11 cycles using a sample-barcoded 5' primer and a J-beta primer mix. In TCRdb, the 5' RACE reads were re-called with MiXCR into one record per CDR3 protein. In the table there are around 1,600,000 distinct CDR3 sequences, roughly 43% of which are singletons. Sequencing input: blood. All receptors derive from a woman aged 18-29 years in good health.

The chain uses TRBV28 and TRBJ1-4, with unresolved D. Trimming cost V 3 bases and J 4 bases, with 9 bases left between them. Germline CDR1 and CDR2: MDHEN and SYDVKM. This CDR3 has 14 amino acids. CDR3 sequence reads: CASSFEGSNEKLFF. The CDR3 DNA is TGTGCCAGCAGTTTCGAGGGCAGTAATGAAAAACTGTTTTTT.

The rearrangement joins TRBV7-9 to TRBJ2-1, with TRBD1 matching 9 bases. There are 12 residues in the CDR3. Germline V gene data show CDR1 as SEHNR and CDR2 as FQNEAQ (reference sequence). Losses at the gene ends were 9 bases for V and 5 bases for J; bases not matched to a gene: 2. This CDR3 is CARRTGDNEQFF. The CDR3 nucleotides are TGTGCCAGGAGGACAGGGGACAATGAGCAGTTCTTC.

V gene TRBV20-1 combines with J gene TRBJ2-3, with D tentatively TRBD1 (7 bases). Germline loops: CDR1 DFQATT, CDR2 SNEGSKA (reference sequence). The CDR3 is made up of 13 amino acids. Trimming removed 3 bases at V and 6 bases at J, with 13 bases between. The CDR3 reads CSASSRGRDTQYF. The CDR3 coding sequence is TGCAGTGCTAGTAGCAGGGGGAGGGATACGCAGTATTTT.

V usage is TRBV28 and J usage is TRBJ1-2; perhaps TRBD1 as D (5 bases). The V gene's germline CDR1 is MDHEN and CDR2 SYDVKM. Trimming removed 5 bases from V and 3 bases from J, with 19 bases in between. This CDR3 contains 16 residues. The CDR3 DNA is TGTGCCAGCAGTCGGGATTTGACAGAAGCGGACTATGGCTACACCTTC. Translation: CASSRDLTEADYGYTF.

The CDR3 DNA follows: TGTGCCAGCTCCCCGGGGGGACGTGGTGATGGCTACACCTTC. This sequence encodes CASSPGGRGDGYTF. J is TRBJ1-2 and V is TRBV18, with D perhaps TRBD1 (5 bases). Germline V lookup: CDR1 KGHSH, CDR2 LQKENI. The CDR3 extends over 14 amino acids. V was clipped by 6 bases and J by 6 bases, with 17 bases between them. Drawing the rest from reference TRBV18 and TRBJ1-2, the complete variable domain is NAGVMQNPRHLVRRRGQEARLRCSPMKGHSHVYWYRQLPEEGLKFMVYLQKENIIDESGMPKERFSAEFPKEGPSILRIQQVVRGDSAAYFCASSPGGRGDGYTFGSGTRLTVV.

The J gene is TRBJ1-1, the V gene TRBV5-1, with D possibly matching TRBD1 (6 bases). The CDR3 is 16 residues long. V was clipped by 3 bases and J by 1 base, with 16 bases between them. Germline V lookup: CDR1 SGHRS, CDR2 YFSETQ. In DNA, the CDR3 is TGCGCCAGCAGCTCTGGACAGCCCAACGGGAACACTGAAGCTTTCTTT. Its translation is CASSSGQPNGNTEAFF.

The chain recombines TRBV9 with TRBJ1-1; no reliable D call. Germline assignment: CDR1 SGDLS and CDR2 YYNGEE. This CDR3 has 13 amino acids. V was cut by 6 bases and J by 1 base, with 10 bases left in between. For the CDR3, the DNA is TGTGCCAGCAAACCTTATGAGAACACTGAAGCTTTCTTT. Amino acid sequence: CASKPYENTEAFF.

This clonotype was observed a few times. The rearrangement joins TRBV2 to TRBJ2-4; either TRBD1 or TRBD2 may fit D (6 bases each). V dropped 2 bases and J dropped 1 base, with 9 bases sitting between them. The CDR3 consists of 15 residues. Germline assignment: CDR1 SNHLY and CDR2 FYNNEI. The CDR3 bases are TGTGCCAGCAGTGAAAGGGGGGCGGCCAAAAACATTCAGTACTTC. It specifies CASSERGAAKNIQYF.

The chain recombines TRBV9 with TRBJ2-1, with D perhaps TRBD2 (7 bases). CDR3 length: 16 amino acids. V lost 3 bases and J lost 4, with 17 bases in between. Germline values: CDR1 SGDLS, CDR2 YYNGEE. The CDR3 sequence is CASSEGGPGKYNEQFF. The CDR3 DNA is TGTGCCAGCAGCGAGGGGGGGCCGGGGAAATACAATGAGCAGTTCTTC.

In its sample, this clonotype was seen a few times. The chain is built from TRBV12-3 or TRBV12-4 and TRBJ2-5, with D possibly matching TRBD1 (6 bases). The length of the CDR3 is 11 residues. V was cut by 5 bases and J by 11 bases, with 12 bases left in between. The CDR3 DNA reads TGTGCCAGCAGTGCAAGGACAGCGCAGTACTTC. Translated: CASSARTAQYF.

The chain uses TRBV6-5 and TRBJ2-3; unclear D gene. Trimming pared 0 bases from V and 2 bases from J, leaving 12 bases between. From germline, CDR1 is MNHEY and CDR2 SVGAGI. This CDR3 has 16 amino acids. The CDR3 reads CASSYSQVDPTDTQYF. CDR3 sequence (DNA): TGTGCCAGCAGTTACTCCCAGGTAGACCCCACAGATACGCAGTATTTT.

This clonotype has a handful of counts. The chain employs TRBV7-9 and TRBJ2-1; D is uncertain. V lost 3 bases and J lost 7, with 10 bases in between. This CDR3 has 13 amino acids. The germline CDR1 and CDR2 sequences are SEHNR and FQNEAQ (reference sequence). The CDR3 sequence is CASSLVGWNEQFF. The CDR3 nucleotides read TGTGCCAGCAGCTTGGTGGGGTGGAATGAGCAGTTCTTC.

This clonotype was detected only a few times. The chain joins TRBV6-5 to TRBJ2-5; TRBD1 agrees at 8 bases. V lost 6 bases, J lost 5 bases, and 11 bases stayed unmatched. This CDR3 contains 15 residues. Germline lookup yields CDR1 MNHEY and CDR2 SVGAGI. The CDR3 here is CASSLRDRGWETQYF. DNA for the CDR3: TGTGCCAGCAGCCTACGAGACAGGGGTTGGGAGACCCAGTACTTC.

The chain employs TRBV27 and TRBJ2-5, with TRBD2 matching 9 bases. From germline, CDR1 is MNHEY and CDR2 SMNVEV (reference sequence). The CDR3 loop spans 14 amino acids. The V segment lost 3 bases and the J segment 9 bases; nucleotides outside the gene matches: 8. CDR3 protein: CASSFSGGRLAQYF. CDR3 nucleotide sequence: TGTGCCAGCAGTTTTAGCGGGGGCCGGTTGGCCCAGTACTTC.

J is TRBJ2-7 and V is TRBV20-1; 7 positions match TRBD2. Germline loops: CDR1 DFQATT, CDR2 SNEGSKA (reference sequence). J was trimmed by 4 bases and V by 3 bases; bases with no gene match: 6. The CDR3 loop spans 13 amino acids. The CDR3 DNA sequence: TGCAGTGCTAGCCTCTCGGGGGGATACGAGCAGTACTTC. It codes for CSASLSGGYEQYF.

The sample holds a few counts of this clonotype. CDR3 DNA sequence: TGCGCCAGCAGCCAAAACTATGGGGCCGAGCCCTACAATGAGCAGTTCTTC. This gives the protein CASSQNYGAEPYNEQFF. The rearrangement joins TRBV4-3 to TRBJ2-1, with a tentative D call TRBD1 (5 bases). The germline V and J ends were trimmed by 2 bases and 2 bases, with 16 bases remaining between them. Germline V gene sequence: CDR1 LGHNA, CDR2 YSLEER. The CDR3 length is 17 residues.

The genes are TRBV10-3 and TRBJ2-7; D uncertain. This CDR3 is 13 amino acids long. Germline CDR1 reads ENHRY; CDR2 reads SYGVKD. V lost 2 bases, J lost 5 bases, and 10 bases lay in between. CDR3 protein: CAISEGTQDEQYF. CDR3 coding DNA: TGTGCCATCAGTGAGGGCACACAAGACGAGCAGTACTTC.

V and J are TRBV4-1 and TRBJ2-7; tentatively, D is TRBD1 or TRBD2 (5 bases each). CDR3 length equals 14 residues. Germline CDR1 and CDR2: MGHRA and YSYEKL. V was cut by 1 base and J by 6 bases, with 13 bases left in between. The CDR3 region has the DNA TGCGCCAGCAGCCAAGTTACGGGGCCCCTCGAGCAGTACTTC. Amino acids: CASSQVTGPLEQYF.

There are a few counts of this clonotype. V is TRBV13 and J is TRBJ2-5; TRBD2 might be the D (5 bases). Germline V gives CDR1 PRHDT, CDR2 FYEKMQ (reference sequence). The germline V and J ends were trimmed by 3 bases and 11 bases, with 13 bases remaining between them. CDR3 length equals 12 residues. CDR3 DNA sequence: TGTGCCAGCAGCTTGACTATCAATGAGCAGTACTTC. Its protein product is CASSLTINEQYF.

Only a few counts were recorded for this clonotype. This chain connects TRBV28 to TRBJ2-6; D remains unclear. The CDR3 is 16 amino acids. V shed 3 bases and J shed 0 bases, with 9 bases lying between them. Germline CDR1 reads MDHEN; CDR2 reads SYDVKM. The CDR3 is CASSLAVTSGANVLTF. The CDR3, as DNA: TGTGCCAGCAGTTTGGCGGTTACCTCTGGGGCCAACGTCCTGACTTTC.